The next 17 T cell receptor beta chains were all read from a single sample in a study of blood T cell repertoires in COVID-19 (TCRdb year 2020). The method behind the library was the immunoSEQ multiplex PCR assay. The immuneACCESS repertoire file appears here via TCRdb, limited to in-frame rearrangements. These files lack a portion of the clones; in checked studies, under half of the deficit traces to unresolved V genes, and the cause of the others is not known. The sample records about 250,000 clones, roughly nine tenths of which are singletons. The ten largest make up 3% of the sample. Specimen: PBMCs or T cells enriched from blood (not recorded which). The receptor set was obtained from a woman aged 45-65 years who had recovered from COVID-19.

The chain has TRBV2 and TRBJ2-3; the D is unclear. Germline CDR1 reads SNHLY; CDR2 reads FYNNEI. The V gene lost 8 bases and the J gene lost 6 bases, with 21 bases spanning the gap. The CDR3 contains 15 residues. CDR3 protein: CASSLGGYLWDTQYF. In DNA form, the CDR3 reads TGTGCCAGCTCTTTAGGCGGCTACTTATGGGATACGCAGTATTTT.

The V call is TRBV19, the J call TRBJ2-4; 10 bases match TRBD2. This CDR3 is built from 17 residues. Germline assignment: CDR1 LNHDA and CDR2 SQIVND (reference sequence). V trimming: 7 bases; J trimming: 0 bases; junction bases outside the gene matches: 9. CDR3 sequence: CASKGLAGELAKNIQYF. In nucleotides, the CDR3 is TGTGCCAGTAAGGGGCTAGCGGGGGAGCTAGCCAAAAACATTCAGTACTTC.

The CDR3 DNA follows: TGCGCCAGCAGCGAATTCTGGACGCTAGCGGGAGTAGATACGCAGTATTTT. The encoded protein is CASSEFWTLAGVDTQYF. This chain uses TRBV10-1 with TRBJ2-3, with TRBD2 identical over 10 bases. The CDR3 extends over 17 amino acids. Germline CDR1 reads WNHNN; CDR2 reads SYGVQD (reference sequence). V gave up 6 bases and J gave up 5 bases; unmatched junction bases: 14.

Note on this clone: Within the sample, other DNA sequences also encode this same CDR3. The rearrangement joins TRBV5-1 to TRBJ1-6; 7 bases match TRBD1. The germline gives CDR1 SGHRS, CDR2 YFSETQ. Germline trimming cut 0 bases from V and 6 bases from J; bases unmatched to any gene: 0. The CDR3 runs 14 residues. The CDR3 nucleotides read TGCGCCAGCAGCTTGGGACAGGGTAATTCACCCCTCCACTTT. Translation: CASSLGQGNSPLHF. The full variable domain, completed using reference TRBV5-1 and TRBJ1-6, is KAGVTQTPRYLIKTRGQQVTLSCSPISGHRSVSWYQQTPGQGLQFLFEYFSETQRNKGNFPGRFSGRQFSNSRSEMNVSTLELGDSALYLCASSLGQGNSPLHFGNGTRLTVT.

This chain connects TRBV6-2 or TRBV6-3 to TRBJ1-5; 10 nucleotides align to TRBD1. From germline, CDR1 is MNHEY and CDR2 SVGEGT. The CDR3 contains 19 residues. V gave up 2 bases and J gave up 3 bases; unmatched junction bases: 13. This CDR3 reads CASSYKRDRGASVNQPQHF. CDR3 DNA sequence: TGTGCCAGCAGTTACAAAAGGGACAGGGGAGCATCGGTCAATCAGCCCCAGCATTTT.

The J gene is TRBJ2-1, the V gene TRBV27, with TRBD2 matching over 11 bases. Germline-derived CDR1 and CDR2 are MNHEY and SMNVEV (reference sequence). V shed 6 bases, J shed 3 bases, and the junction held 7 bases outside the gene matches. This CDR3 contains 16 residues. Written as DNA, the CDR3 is TGTGCCAGCAGACTAGCGGGAGTGACTGACTACAATGAGCAGTTCTTC. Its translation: CASRLAGVTDYNEQFF.

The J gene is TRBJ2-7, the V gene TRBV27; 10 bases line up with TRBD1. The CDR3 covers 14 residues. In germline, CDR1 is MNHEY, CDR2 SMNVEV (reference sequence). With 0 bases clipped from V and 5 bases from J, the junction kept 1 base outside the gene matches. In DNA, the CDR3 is TGTGCCAGCAGTTTATCGGGACAGGGGAACGAGCAGTACTTC. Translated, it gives CASSLSGQGNEQYF.

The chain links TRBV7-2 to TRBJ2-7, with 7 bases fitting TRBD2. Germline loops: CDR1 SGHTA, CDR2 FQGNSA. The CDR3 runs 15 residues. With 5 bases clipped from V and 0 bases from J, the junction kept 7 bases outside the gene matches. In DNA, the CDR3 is TGTGCCAGCAGCCGTGGGCCGGGGGGCTCCTACGAGCAGTACTTC. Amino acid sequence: CASSRGPGGSYEQYF.

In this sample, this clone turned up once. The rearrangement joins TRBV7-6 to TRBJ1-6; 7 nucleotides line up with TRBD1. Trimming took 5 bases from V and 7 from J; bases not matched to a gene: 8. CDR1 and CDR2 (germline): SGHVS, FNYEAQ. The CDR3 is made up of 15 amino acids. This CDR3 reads CASSPRQGPNSPLHF. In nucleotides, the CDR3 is TGTGCCAGCAGCCCGAGACAGGGACCAAATTCACCCCTCCACTTT. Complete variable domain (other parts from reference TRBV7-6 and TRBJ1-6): GAGVSQSPRYKVTKRGQDVALRCDPISGHVSLYWYRQALGQGPEFLTYFNYEAQQDKSGLPNDRFSAERPEGSISTLTIQRTEQRDSAMYRCASSPRQGPNSPLHFGNGTRLTVT.

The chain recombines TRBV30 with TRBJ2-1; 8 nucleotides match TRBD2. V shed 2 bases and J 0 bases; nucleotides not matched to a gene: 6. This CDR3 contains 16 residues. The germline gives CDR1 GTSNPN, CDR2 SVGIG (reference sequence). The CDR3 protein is CAWSTYSGNSYNEQFF. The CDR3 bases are TGTGCCTGGAGTACCTATAGCGGGAACTCCTACAATGAGCAGTTCTTC. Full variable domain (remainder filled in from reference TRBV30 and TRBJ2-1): SQTIHQWPATLVQPVGSPLSLECTVEGTSNPNLYWYRQAAGRGLQLLFYSVGIGQISSEVPQNLSASRPQDRQFILSSKKLLLSDSGFYLCAWSTYSGNSYNEQFFGPGTRLTVL.

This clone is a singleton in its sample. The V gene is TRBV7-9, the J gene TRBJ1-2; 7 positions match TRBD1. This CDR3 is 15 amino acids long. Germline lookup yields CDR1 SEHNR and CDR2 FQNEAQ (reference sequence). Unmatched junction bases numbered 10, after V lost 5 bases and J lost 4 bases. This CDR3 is CASSRSQGMGYGYTF. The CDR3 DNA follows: TGTGCCAGCAGCCGTTCACAGGGGATGGGCTATGGCTACACCTTC.

CDR3 coding DNA: TGTGCCAGTCGCTCAACTGGGGCGGCTTATCAGCCCCAGCATTTT. Translating gives CASRSTGAAYQPQHF. The rearrangement joins TRBV19 to TRBJ1-5; D perhaps matches TRBD1 (5 bases). The CDR3 is 15 amino acids. V lost 8 bases and J 5 bases, leaving 19 bases between the germline ends. CDR1 LNHDA and CDR2 SQIVND come from the germline V gene (reference sequence).

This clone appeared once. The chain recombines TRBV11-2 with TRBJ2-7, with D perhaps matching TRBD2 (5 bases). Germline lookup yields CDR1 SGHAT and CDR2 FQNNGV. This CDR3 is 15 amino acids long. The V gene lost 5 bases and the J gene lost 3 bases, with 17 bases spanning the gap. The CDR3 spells CASSLSPGKNYEQYF. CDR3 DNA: TGTGCCAGCAGCCTCTCTCCGGGGAAGAACTACGAGCAGTACTTC. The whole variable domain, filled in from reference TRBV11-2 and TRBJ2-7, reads EAGVAQSPRYKIIEKRQSVAFWCNPISGHATLYWYQQILGQGPKLLIQFQNNGVVDDSQLPKDRFSAERLKGVDSTLKIQPAKLEDSAVYLCASSLSPGKNYEQYFGPGTRLTVT.

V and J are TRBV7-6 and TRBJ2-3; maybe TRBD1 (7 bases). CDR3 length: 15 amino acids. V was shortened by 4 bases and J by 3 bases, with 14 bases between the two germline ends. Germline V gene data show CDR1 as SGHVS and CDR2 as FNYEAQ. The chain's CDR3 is CASSYRQGLTDTQYF. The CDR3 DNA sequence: TGTGCCAGCAGCTACAGACAGGGACTTACAGATACGCAGTATTTT.

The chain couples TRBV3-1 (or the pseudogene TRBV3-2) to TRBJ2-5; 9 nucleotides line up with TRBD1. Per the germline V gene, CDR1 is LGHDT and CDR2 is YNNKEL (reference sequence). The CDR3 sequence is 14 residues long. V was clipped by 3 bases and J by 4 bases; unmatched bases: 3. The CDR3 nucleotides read TGTGCCAGCAGCCACTCGGGACAGGGAGAGACCCAGTACTTC. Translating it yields CASSHSGQGETQYF.

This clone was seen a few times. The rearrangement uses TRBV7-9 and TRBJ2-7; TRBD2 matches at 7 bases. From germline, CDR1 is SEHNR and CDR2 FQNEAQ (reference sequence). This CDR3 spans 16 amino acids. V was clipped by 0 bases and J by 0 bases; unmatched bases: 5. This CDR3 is CASSLATSVSSYEQYF. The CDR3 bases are TGTGCCAGCAGCTTAGCCACTAGCGTAAGCTCCTACGAGCAGTACTTC.

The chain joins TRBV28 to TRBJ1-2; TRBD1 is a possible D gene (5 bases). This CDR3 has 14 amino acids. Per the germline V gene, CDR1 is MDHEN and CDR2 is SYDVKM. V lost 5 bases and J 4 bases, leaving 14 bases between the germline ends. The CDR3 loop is CASSPGGGGYGYTF. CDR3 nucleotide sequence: TGTGCCAGCAGTCCCGGGGGGGGTGGCTATGGCTACACCTTC.